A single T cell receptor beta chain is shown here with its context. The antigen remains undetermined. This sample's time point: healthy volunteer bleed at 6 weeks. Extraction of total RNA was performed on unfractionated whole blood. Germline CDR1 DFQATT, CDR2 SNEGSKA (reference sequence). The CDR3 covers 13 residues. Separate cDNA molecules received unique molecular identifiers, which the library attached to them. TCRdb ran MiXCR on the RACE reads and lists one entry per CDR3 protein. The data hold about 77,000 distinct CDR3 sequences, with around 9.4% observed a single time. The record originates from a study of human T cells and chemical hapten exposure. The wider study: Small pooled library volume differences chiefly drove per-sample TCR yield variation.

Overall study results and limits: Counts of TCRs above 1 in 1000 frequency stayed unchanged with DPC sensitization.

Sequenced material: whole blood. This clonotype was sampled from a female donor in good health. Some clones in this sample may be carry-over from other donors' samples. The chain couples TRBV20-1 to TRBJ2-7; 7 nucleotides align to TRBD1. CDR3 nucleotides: TGCAGCGCGAAACCGGGACAGTTCTACGAGCAGTACTTC. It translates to CSAKPGQFYEQYF.